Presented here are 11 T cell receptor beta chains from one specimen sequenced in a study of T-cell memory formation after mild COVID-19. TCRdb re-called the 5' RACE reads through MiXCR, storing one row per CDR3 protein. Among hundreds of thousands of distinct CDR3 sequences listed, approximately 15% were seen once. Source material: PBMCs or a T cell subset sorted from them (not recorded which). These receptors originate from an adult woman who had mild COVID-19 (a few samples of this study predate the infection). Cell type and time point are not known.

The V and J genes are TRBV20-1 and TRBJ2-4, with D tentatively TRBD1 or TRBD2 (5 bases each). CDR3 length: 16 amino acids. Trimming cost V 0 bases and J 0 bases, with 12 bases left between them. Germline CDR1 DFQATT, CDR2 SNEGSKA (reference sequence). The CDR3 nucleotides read TGCAGTGCTAGAGACAGTCGGGACCTAGCCAAAAACATTCAGTACTTC. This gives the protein CSARDSRDLAKNIQYF.

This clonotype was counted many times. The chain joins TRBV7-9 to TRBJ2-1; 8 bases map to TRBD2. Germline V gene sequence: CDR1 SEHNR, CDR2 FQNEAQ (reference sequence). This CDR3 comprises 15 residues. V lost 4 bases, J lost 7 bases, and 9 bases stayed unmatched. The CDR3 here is CASSSSGSSFNEQFF. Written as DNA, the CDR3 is TGTGCCAGCAGCTCCAGCGGGAGCTCTTTTAATGAGCAGTTCTTC.

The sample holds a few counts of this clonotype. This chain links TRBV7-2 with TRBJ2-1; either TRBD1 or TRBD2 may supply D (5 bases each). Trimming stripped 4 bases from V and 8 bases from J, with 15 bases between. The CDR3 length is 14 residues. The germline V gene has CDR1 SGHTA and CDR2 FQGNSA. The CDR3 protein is CASSSQRGTYEQFF. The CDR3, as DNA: TGTGCCAGCAGCTCCCAGAGGGGTACATATGAGCAGTTCTTC.

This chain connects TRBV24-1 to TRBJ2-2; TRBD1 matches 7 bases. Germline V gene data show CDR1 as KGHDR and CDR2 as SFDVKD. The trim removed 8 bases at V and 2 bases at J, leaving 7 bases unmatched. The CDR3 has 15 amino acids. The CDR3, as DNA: TGTGCCACCACTTCTTACAGGGGAAACACCGGGGAGCTGTTTTTT. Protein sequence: CATTSYRGNTGELFF.

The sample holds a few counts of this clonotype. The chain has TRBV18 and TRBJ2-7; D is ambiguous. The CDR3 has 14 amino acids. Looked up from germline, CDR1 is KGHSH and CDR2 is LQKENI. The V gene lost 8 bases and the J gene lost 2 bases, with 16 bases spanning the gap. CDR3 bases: TGTGCCAGCCATTCGACGGAGCTCGCCTACGAGCAGTACTTC. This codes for CASHSTELAYEQYF.

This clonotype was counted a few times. This CDR3 reads CASSHGRANTEAFF. In DNA form, the CDR3 reads TGTGCCAGCAGCCACGGCAGGGCGAACACTGAAGCTTTCTTT. V gene TRBV7-3 combines with J gene TRBJ1-1, with a possible D match to TRBD1 (5 bases). With 5 bases removed from V and 1 base from J, the gap between germline ends came to 11 bases. The CDR3 length is 14 residues. Germline lookup yields CDR1 SGHTA and CDR2 FQGTGA.

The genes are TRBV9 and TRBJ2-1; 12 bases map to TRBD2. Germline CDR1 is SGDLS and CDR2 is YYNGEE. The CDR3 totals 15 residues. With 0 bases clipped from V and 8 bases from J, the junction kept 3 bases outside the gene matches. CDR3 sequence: CASSVGTSGIHEQFF. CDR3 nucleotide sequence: TGTGCCAGCAGCGTAGGGACTAGCGGGATTCATGAGCAGTTCTTC.

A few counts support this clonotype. As DNA, the CDR3 is TGCAGCGTATGGGCAGGGGGCTTCTCCGGGGGATACGAGCAGTACTTC. Translating it yields CSVWAGGFSGGYEQYF. V usage is TRBV29-1 and J usage is TRBJ2-7; 8 bases fit TRBD1. Per the germline V gene, CDR1 is SQVTM and CDR2 is ANQGSEA. Trimming removed 6 bases from V and 4 bases from J; junction bases left unmatched: 17. CDR3 length equals 16 residues.

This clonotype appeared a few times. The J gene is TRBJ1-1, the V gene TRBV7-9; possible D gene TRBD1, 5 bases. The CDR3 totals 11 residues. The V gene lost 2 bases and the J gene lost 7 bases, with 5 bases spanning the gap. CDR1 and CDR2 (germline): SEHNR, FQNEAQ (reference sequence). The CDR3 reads CASSLRGEAFF. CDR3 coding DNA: TGTGCCAGCAGCTTAAGGGGTGAAGCTTTCTTT.

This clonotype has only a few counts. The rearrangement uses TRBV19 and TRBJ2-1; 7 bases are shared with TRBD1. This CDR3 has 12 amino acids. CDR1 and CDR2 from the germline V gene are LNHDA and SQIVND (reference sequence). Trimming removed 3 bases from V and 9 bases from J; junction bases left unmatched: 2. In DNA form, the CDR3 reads TGTGCCAGTAGTATTCGACAGGGTGAGCAGTTCTTC. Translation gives CASSIRQGEQFF. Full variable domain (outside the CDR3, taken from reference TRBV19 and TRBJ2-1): DGGITQSPKYLFRKEGQNVTLSCEQNLNHDAMYWYRQDPGQGLRLIYYSQIVNDFQKGDIAEGYSVSREKKESFPLTVTSAQKNPTAFYLCASSIRQGEQFFGPGTRLTVL.

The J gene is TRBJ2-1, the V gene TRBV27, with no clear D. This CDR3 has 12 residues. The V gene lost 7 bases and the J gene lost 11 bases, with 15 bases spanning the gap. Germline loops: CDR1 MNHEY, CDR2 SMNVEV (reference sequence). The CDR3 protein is CASTDWAYQQFF. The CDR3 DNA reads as TGTGCCAGCACCGATTGGGCTTATCAGCAGTTCTTC.